This record concerns one T cell receptor (beta chain) sequence. TCRdb keeps only in-frame clones here, not all; method: immunoSEQ multiplex PCR. The sample carries 60,000 to 80,000 clones, 82% recorded once. V shed 4 bases and J 3 bases; nucleotides not matched to a gene: 3. The CDR3 has 14 residues. Per the germline V gene, CDR1 is SGHDN and CDR2 is FVKESK. The time point here: blood 2 weeks post-SBRT. Treatment defined: 15 Gy SBRT to primary tumor, nephrectomy 4 weeks later. Blood was sampled at baseline, 2 weeks and 4 weeks after SBRT. This renal cell carcinoma was of the clear cell type. This specimen comes from a study of radiation and T cells in renal cell carcinoma. Turning to the study itself: Nephrectomy followed 15 Gy stereotactic body radiation by 4 weeks.

The TCR sequence derives from a man aged 55 to 70 with renal cell carcinoma. The rearrangement joins TRBV14 to TRBJ2-7, with 10 bases identical to TRBD1. This specimen consisted of blood, obtained from a patient whose treatment included radiotherapy and nephrectomy. The CDR3 sequence is CASSPRTGGYEQYF. CDR3 coding DNA: TGTGCCAGCAGCCCCCGGACAGGGGGCTACGAGCAGTACTTC. The complete variable domain, with remaining parts taken from reference TRBV14 and TRBJ2-7, reads EAGVTQFPSHSVIEKGQTVTLRCDPISGHDNLYWYRRVMGKEIKFLLHFVKESKQDESGMPNNRFLAERTGGTYSTLKVQPAELEDSGVYFCASSPRTGGYEQYFGPGTRLTVT.